This is a list of T cell receptor beta chains from one sample in a study of OX40 agonist ivuxolimab in advanced cancers. Measured with immunoSEQ multiplex PCR; TCRdb has only the in-frame clones, and not every one. The sample includes under 100,000 clones, about nine tenths of them seen just once. The material sequenced was CD4+ or CD8+ T cells sorted from blood, taken in a trial of the OX40 agonist ivuxolimab. The receptor source for this set is an adult with an advanced solid tumor such as melanoma, head and neck, liver or kidney cancer. The CDR3 runs from the conserved cysteine through the conserved F or W. Fields, in order: CDR3 DNA, CDR3 protein, D gene, clone size, V gene, J gene. D genes are given only for firm matches. Rows may omit the clone size; those that give it use once, few, many or a size class.

TGTGCCAGCTCACCGAGTAGGACCACAGATACGCAGTATTTT,CASSPSRTTDTQYF,.,.,TRBV18,TRBJ2-3
TGCGCCAGCAGCCTCCAGACAGGGGGGTACGAGCAGTACTTC,CASSLQTGGYEQYF,TRBD1,.,TRBV4-1,TRBJ2-7
TGTGCCAGCAGCTTGGGGGTGGGAAGCACTGAAGCTTTCTTT,CASSLGVGSTEAFF,.,.,TRBV5-6,TRBJ1-1
TGTGCCAGCAGCTTAGCAAGGGAACAGATGAAGCAGTACTTC,CASSLAREQMKQYF,.,.,TRBV11-2,TRBJ2-7
TGTGCCAGCTGGCCCGGGACAGGGTCTCATGAGCAGTTCTTC,CASWPGTGSHEQFF,TRBD1,.,TRBV5-4,TRBJ2-1
TGTGCCAGCAGCCGAGCAACTAATGAAAAACTGTTTTTT,CASSRATNEKLFF,.,few,TRBV13,TRBJ1-4
TGCGCCAGCAGTGTCTCTAGCGGGAGTTACAATGAGCAGTTCTTC,CASSVSSGSYNEQFF,TRBD2,.,TRBV10-2,TRBJ2-1
TGTGCCAGCAGTGAATATACCAGGCCCAGGGATACGCAGTATTTT,CASSEYTRPRDTQYF,.,.,TRBV25-1,TRBJ2-3
TGTGCCAGTAATTTAGCGGGAGCCACCGGGGAGCTGTTTTTT,CASNLAGATGELFF,TRBD2,.,TRBV19,TRBJ2-2
TGTGCCAGCAACTTACTAGGGGGGGAGACCCAGTACTTC,CASNLLGGETQYF,.,.,TRBV7-3,TRBJ2-5
TGTGCCAGCAGTTACTCGGGACAGGGGATACCTTACGAGCAGTACTTC,CASSYSGQGIPYEQYF,TRBD1,few,TRBV6-6,TRBJ2-7
TGTGCCTGGAGTGTAACGGGAATGACCTACGAGCAGTACTTC,CAWSVTGMTYEQYF,.,.,TRBV30,TRBJ2-7
TGTGCCAGTAGTATAATTCGTGGCACCGGGGAGCTGTTTTTT,CASSIIRGTGELFF,.,.,TRBV19,TRBJ2-2
TGTGCCAGCAGTGAAACCGGGGGCAGGGGGGGTGACTACGAGCAGTACTTC,CASSETGGRGGDYEQYF,.,.,TRBV6-1,TRBJ2-7
TGCGCCAGCAGCTTTGGAGACAGGGGAAGCACAGATACGCAGTATTTT,CASSFGDRGSTDTQYF,TRBD1,.,TRBV5-1,TRBJ2-3
TGTGCCAGCAGCTTAGTTTCTATGTCAGGGGAACCCTACGAGCAGTACTTC,CASSLVSMSGEPYEQYF,.,.,TRBV7-9,TRBJ2-7
TGTGCCAGCAGCACGTCAAGCGGGGCCTCCTACGAGCAGTACTTC,CASSTSSGASYEQYF,TRBD2,.,TRBV6-5,TRBJ2-7
TGTGCCAGCAGCTTCTTGGGCGACAGTGCCTACGAGCAGTACTTC,CASSFLGDSAYEQYF,.,.,TRBV5-4,TRBJ2-7
TGTGCCAGCAGTTACTCGACTGGAAACACCATATATTTT,CASSYSTGNTIYF,.,.,TRBV6-6,TRBJ1-3
TGTGCCAGCAGCGCCGGACTAGCGGGACGCCAGACCCAGTACTTC,CASSAGLAGRQTQYF,TRBD2,.,TRBV9,TRBJ2-5
TGTGCCAGCAGCTCCGAATATTCACCCCTCCACTTT,CASSSEYSPLHF,.,.,TRBV7-9,TRBJ1-6
TGTGCCTGGGGACAGGGGACCCTTAATGAAAAACTGTTTTTT,CAWGQGTLNEKLFF,TRBD1,.,TRBV30,TRBJ1-4
TGTGCCAGCAGTTACTCCGGCCGCGAGCAGTACTTC,CASSYSGREQYF,.,.,TRBV6-6,TRBJ2-7
TGCGCCAGCAGCGCGACAGGGGGCTCTGGAAACACCATATATTTT,CASSATGGSGNTIYF,TRBD1,.,TRBV5-1,TRBJ1-3
TGTGCCAGTAGTATCCGTCCCGGGACAGGGAATAGCAATCAGCCCCAGCATTTT,CASSIRPGTGNSNQPQHF,TRBD1,.,TRBV19,TRBJ1-5
TGTGCCAGTAGTTCCCCCCCCGGGAGCGGGGTTTACAATGAGCAGTTCTTC,CASSSPPGSGVYNEQFF,TRBD2,.,TRBV19,TRBJ2-1
TGTGCCAGCAGCTTTAGATCGAACACCGGGGAGCTGTTTTTT,CASSFRSNTGELFF,.,.,TRBV7-3,TRBJ2-2